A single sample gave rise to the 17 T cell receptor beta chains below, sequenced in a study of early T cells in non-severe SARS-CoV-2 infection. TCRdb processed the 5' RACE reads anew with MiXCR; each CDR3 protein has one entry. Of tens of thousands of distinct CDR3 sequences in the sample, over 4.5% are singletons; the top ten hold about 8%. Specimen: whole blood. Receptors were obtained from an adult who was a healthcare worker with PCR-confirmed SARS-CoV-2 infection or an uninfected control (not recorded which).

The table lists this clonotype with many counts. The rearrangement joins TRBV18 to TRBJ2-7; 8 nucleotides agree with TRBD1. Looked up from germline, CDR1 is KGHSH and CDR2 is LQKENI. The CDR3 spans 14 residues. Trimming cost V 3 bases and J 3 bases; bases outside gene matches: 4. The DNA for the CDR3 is TGTGCCAGCTCACCCTGGACAGGGAACTACGAGCAGTACTTC. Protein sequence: CASSPWTGNYEQYF.

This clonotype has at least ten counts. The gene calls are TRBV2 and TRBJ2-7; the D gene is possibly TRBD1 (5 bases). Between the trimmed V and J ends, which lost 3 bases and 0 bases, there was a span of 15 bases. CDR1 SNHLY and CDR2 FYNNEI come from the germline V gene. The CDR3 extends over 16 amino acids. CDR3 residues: CASSEGRGGNSYEQYF. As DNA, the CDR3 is TGTGCCAGCAGTGAGGGGCGCGGCGGAAACTCCTACGAGCAGTACTTC.

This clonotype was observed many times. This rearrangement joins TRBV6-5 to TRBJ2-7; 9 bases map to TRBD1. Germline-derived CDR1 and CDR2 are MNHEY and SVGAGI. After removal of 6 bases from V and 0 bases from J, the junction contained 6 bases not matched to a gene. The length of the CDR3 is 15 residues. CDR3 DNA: TGTGCCAGCAGCCCCACAGGGGGCCTCTCCTACGAGCAGTACTTC. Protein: CASSPTGGLSYEQYF.

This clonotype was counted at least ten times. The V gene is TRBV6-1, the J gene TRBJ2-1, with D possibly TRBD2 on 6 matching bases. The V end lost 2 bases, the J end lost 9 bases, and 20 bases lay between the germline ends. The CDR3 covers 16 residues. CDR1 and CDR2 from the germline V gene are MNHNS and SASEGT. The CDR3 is CASSEPSGRFGGEQFF. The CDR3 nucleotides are TGTGCCAGCAGTGAACCATCGGGAAGGTTCGGGGGTGAGCAGTTCTTC.

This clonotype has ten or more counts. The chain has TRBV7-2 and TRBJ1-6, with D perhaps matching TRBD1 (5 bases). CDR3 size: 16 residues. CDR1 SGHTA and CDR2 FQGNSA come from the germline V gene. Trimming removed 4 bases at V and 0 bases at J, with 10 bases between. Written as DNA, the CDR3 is TGTGCCAGCAGCTGGGACCGGAGCTCCTATAATTCACCCCTCCACTTT. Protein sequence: CASSWDRSSYNSPLHF. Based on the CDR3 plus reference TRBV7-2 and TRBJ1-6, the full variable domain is GAGVSQSPSNKVTEKGKDVELRCDPISGHTALYWYRQSLGQGLEFLIYFQGNSAPDKSGLPSDRFSAERTGGSVSTLTIQRTQQEDSAVYLCASSWDRSSYNSPLHFGNGTRLTVT.

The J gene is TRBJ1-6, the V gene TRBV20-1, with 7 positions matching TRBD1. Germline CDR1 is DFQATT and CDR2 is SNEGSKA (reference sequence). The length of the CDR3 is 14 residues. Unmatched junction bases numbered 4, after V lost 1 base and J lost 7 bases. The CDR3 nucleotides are TGCAGTGCTAGAGTGGGGGACAGAAATTCACCCCTCCACTTT. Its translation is CSARVGDRNSPLHF.

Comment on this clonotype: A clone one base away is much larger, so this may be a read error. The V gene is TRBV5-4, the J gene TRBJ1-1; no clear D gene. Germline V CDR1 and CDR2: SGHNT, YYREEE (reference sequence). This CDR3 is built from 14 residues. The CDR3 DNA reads TGTGCCAGCAGCTTGCCGACGGTGAACTCTGAAGCTTTCTTT. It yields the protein CASSLPTVNSEAFF.

The CDR3 bases are TGTGCCAGCAGCCACGGACAGGGAAAAGAGACCCAGTACTTC. It encodes CASSHGQGKETQYF. This chain joins TRBV3-1 and TRBJ2-5, with TRBD1 identical over 8 bases. V lost 3 bases and J lost 3; bases outside the gene matches: 3. Germline loops: CDR1 LGHDT, CDR2 YNNKEL (reference sequence). CDR3 length equals 14 residues.

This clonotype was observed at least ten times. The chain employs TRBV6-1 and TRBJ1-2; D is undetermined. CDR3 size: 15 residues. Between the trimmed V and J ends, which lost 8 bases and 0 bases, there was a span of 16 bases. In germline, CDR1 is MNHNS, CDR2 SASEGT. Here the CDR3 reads CASVPGWEANYGYTF. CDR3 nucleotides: TGTGCCAGCGTTCCAGGTTGGGAAGCTAACTATGGCTACACCTTC.

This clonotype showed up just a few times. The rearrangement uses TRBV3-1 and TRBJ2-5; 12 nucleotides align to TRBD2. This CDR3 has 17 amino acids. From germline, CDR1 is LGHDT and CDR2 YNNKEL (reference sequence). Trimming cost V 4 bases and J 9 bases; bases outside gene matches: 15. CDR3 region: CASSPSLTSGGTGAQYF. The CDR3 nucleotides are TGTGCCAGCAGCCCGTCCTTGACTAGCGGGGGCACCGGGGCCCAGTACTTC.

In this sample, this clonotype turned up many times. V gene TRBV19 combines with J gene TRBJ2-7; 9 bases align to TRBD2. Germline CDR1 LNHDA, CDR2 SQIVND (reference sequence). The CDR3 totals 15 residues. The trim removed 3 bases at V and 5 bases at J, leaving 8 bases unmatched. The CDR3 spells CASSIGASGTNEQYF. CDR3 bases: TGTGCCAGTAGTATCGGGGCTAGCGGGACTAACGAGCAGTACTTC.

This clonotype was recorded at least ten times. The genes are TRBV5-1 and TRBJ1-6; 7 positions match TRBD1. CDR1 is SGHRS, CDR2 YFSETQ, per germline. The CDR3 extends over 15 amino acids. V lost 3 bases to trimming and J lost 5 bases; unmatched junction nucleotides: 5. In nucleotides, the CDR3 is TGCGCCAGCAGCTCTCTGGGACAGAATAATTCACCCCTCCACTTT. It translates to CASSSLGQNNSPLHF. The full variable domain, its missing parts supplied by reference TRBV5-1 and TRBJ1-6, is KAGVTQTPRYLIKTRGQQVTLSCSPISGHRSVSWYQQTPGQGLQFLFEYFSETQRNKGNFPGRFSGRQFSNSRSEMNVSTLELGDSALYLCASSSLGQNNSPLHFGNGTRLTVT.

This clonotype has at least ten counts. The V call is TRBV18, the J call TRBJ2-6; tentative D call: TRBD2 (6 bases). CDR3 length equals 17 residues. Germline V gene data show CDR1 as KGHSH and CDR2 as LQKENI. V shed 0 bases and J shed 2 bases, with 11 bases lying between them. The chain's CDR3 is CASSPPWGLAGANVLTF. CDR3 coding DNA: TGTGCCAGCTCACCACCGTGGGGACTCGCTGGGGCCAACGTCCTGACTTTC.

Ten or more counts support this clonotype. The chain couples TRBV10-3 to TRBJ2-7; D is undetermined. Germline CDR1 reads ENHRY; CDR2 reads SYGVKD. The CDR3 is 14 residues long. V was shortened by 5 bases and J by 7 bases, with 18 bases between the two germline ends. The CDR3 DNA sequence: TGTGCCATCAGTAAAAACCCTCCGGCGTCGGAGCAGTACTTC. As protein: CAISKNPPASEQYF.

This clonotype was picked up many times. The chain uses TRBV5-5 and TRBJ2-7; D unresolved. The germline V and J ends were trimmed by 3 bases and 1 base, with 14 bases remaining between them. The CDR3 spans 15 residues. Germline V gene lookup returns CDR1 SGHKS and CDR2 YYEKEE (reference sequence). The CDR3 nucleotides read TGTGCCAGCAGCTGGGCCCCAGGTTCTTCCTACGAGCAGTACTTC. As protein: CASSWAPGSSYEQYF. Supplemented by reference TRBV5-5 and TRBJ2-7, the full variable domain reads DAGVTQSPTHLIKTRGQQVTLRCSPISGHKSVSWYQQVLGQGPQFIFQYYEKEERGRGNFPDRFSARQFPNYSSELNVNALLLGDSALYLCASSWAPGSSYEQYFGPGTRLTVT.

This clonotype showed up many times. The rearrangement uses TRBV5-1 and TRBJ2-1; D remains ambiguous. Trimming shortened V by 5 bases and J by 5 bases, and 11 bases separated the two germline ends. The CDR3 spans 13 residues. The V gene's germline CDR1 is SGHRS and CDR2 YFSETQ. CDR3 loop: CASRIESNNEQFF. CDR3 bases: TGCGCCAGCAGGATAGAATCCAACAATGAGCAGTTCTTC.

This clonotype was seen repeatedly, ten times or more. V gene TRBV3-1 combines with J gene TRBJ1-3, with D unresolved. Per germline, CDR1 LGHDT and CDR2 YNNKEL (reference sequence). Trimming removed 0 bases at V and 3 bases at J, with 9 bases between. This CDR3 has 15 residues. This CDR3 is CASSQDPGSGNTIYF. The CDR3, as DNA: TGTGCCAGCAGCCAAGATCCCGGGAGTGGAAACACCATATATTTT.